The next 6 T cell receptor beta chains were all read from a single sample in a study of cytomegalovirus exposure and HLA in healthy donors. Profiling relied on immunoSEQ multiplex PCR, and the TCRdb table lists in-frame clones only, not all of them. Among tens of thousands of clones listed, over 85% were seen once. Sample: PBMCs. These receptors originate from a woman between 18 and 29 years old in good health and CMV-seronegative.

This chain connects TRBV14 to TRBJ2-4; TRBD1 aligns across 7 bases. J gave up 6 bases and V 1 base, and 9 bases lay outside the gene matches. CDR1 and CDR2 from the germline V gene are SGHDN and FVKESK. CDR3 length: 16 residues. CDR3 in DNA: TGTGCCAGCAGCCAAGCCGTTAAGGGGGCTAGAAACATTCAGTACTTC. It codes for CASSQAVKGARNIQYF.

This rearrangement joins TRBV29-1 to TRBJ2-2; D is possibly TRBD1 (6 bases). Looked up from germline, CDR1 is SQVTM and CDR2 is ANQGSEA. This CDR3 contains 12 residues. With 7 bases removed from V and 0 bases from J, the gap between germline ends came to 6 bases. CDR3 amino acids: CSGTANTGELFF. As DNA, the CDR3 is TGCAGCGGGACAGCGAACACCGGGGAGCTGTTTTTT.

The V gene is TRBV19, the J gene TRBJ1-5, with a possible D match to TRBD1 (6 bases). V lost 6 bases, J lost 0 bases, and 12 bases lay in between. This CDR3 region has 15 residues. Germline V CDR1 and CDR2: LNHDA, SQIVND (reference sequence). The CDR3 DNA reads TGTGCCAGTAGGAACCGGGACAATAGCAATCAGCCCCAGCATTTT. It encodes CASRNRDNSNQPQHF.

The genes are TRBV5-1 and TRBJ2-4; the match to TRBD2 covers 11 bases. The CDR3 spans 19 residues. J gave up 0 bases and V 3 bases, and 11 bases lay outside the gene matches. Germline V gives CDR1 SGHRS, CDR2 YFSETQ. This CDR3 is CASSSRGSGGALAKNIQYF. The CDR3 coding sequence is TGCGCCAGCAGCTCCCGGGGTAGCGGGGGGGCCCTAGCCAAAAACATTCAGTACTTC.

The chain uses TRBV10-1 and TRBJ2-5; weak D call: TRBD2 (6 bases). CDR3 length: 13 amino acids. Germline V gene sequence: CDR1 WNHNN, CDR2 SYGVQD (reference sequence). V lost 3 bases and J 6 bases, leaving 11 bases between the germline ends. The DNA for the CDR3 is TGCGCCAGCAGTGACGGGGGTGGACAGACCCAGTACTTC. Protein sequence: CASSDGGGQTQYF.

The chain carries TRBV2 and TRBJ2-5; D may be TRBD2 (5 bases). Germline V gene data show CDR1 as SNHLY and CDR2 as FYNNEI. V was clipped by 3 bases and J by 4 bases, with 9 bases between them. This CDR3 spans 13 amino acids. DNA of the CDR3: TGTGCCAGCAGTGAGGACTTTCCAGAGACCCAGTACTTC. This sequence encodes CASSEDFPETQYF. Filled out from reference TRBV2 and TRBJ2-5, the complete variable domain reads EPEVTQTPSHQVTQMGQEVILRCVPISNHLYFYWYRQILGQKVEFLVSFYNNEISEKSEIFDDQFSVERPDGSNFTLKIRSTKLEDSAMYFCASSEDFPETQYFGPGTRLLVL.